These 20 T cell receptor beta chains originate from one sample sequenced in a study of blood T cell repertoires in COVID-19. Produced via immunoSEQ multiplex PCR; TCRdb's table is partial and in-frame only. The sample lists roughly 400,000 clones; about 83% were seen once. Source material: PBMCs or T cells enriched from blood (not recorded which). The source of these receptors is a woman in her forties or fifties who had recovered from COVID-19.

The genes are TRBV5-6 and TRBJ2-5; 11 bases fit TRBD2. Germline loops: CDR1 SGHDT, CDR2 YYEEEE. V trimming: 1 base; J trimming: 1 base; junction bases outside the gene matches: 0. The CDR3 totals 15 residues. CDR3 nucleotides: TGTGCCAGCAGCTTGACTAGCGGGGGCCAAGAGACCCAGTACTTC. This translates into CASSLTSGGQETQYF.

The chain is built from TRBV5-1 and TRBJ1-4, with 12 bases fitting TRBD1. The CDR3 is 16 amino acids. The junction had 9 bases not matched to a gene; V was cut back by 4 bases and J by 8 bases. Germline-derived CDR1 and CDR2 are SGHRS and YFSETQ. In DNA, the CDR3 is TGCGCCAGCAGCGACACGGGACAGGGGGCCCCCGAAAAACTGTTTTTT. This codes for CASSDTGQGAPEKLFF.

The J gene is TRBJ2-7, the V gene TRBV3-1 (or the pseudogene TRBV3-2); 11 nucleotides align to TRBD1. Germline-derived CDR1 and CDR2 are LGHDT and YNNKEL (reference sequence). The V and J ends lost 1 base and 6 bases, in that order; junction bases with no gene match: 5. This CDR3 spans 15 amino acids. CDR3 in DNA: TGTGCCAGCAGCCAAGGGACAGGGGGCTTCTCCGAGCAGTACTTC. Translated, it gives CASSQGTGGFSEQYF.

The chain recombines TRBV3-1 (or the pseudogene TRBV3-2) with TRBJ1-4; 10 positions agree with TRBD1. The germline gives CDR1 LGHDT, CDR2 YNNKEL (reference sequence). The CDR3 is 16 amino acids. After removal of 4 bases from V and 6 bases from J, the junction contained 8 bases not matched to a gene. The CDR3 loop reads CASSLNPGTGDEKLFF. CDR3 bases: TGTGCCAGCAGCCTCAATCCCGGGACAGGGGATGAAAAACTGTTTTTT.

The rearrangement links TRBV7-9 to TRBJ1-2, with D possibly TRBD1 on 5 matching bases. Per the germline V gene, CDR1 is SEHNR and CDR2 is FQNEAQ (reference sequence). The CDR3 length is 15 residues. V was cut by 1 base and J by 4 bases, with 13 bases left in between. CDR3: CASSLEAGRVYGYTF. The CDR3, as DNA: TGTGCCAGCAGCTTAGAGGCAGGGCGTGTCTATGGCTACACCTTC.

This chain joins TRBV6-1 and TRBJ1-1; no firm D call. Trimming shortened V by 1 base and J by 10 bases, and 16 bases separated the two germline ends. In germline, CDR1 is MNHNS, CDR2 SASEGT. The CDR3 has 14 residues. Written as DNA, the CDR3 is TGTGCCAGCAGTGAAGTCCCGTTCGGCGAGGGAGCTTTCTTT. Residues: CASSEVPFGEGAFF.

This rearrangement joins TRBV30 to TRBJ2-7, with D tentatively TRBD2 (6 bases). Germline V gives CDR1 GTSNPN, CDR2 SVGIG (reference sequence). Between the trimmed V and J ends, which lost 1 base and 0 bases, there was a span of 13 bases. This CDR3 is 15 amino acids long. The CDR3 sequence is CAWSAWGDHSYEQYF. For the CDR3, the DNA is TGTGCCTGGAGTGCCTGGGGGGACCACTCCTACGAGCAGTACTTC.

The rearrangement joins TRBV7-8 to TRBJ2-2, with D possibly matching TRBD2 (6 bases). V shed 3 bases and J shed 7 bases, with 15 bases lying between them. CDR1 and CDR2 from the germline V gene are SGHVS and FQNEAQ. This CDR3 region has 15 residues. This CDR3 reads CASSFRGEVNGELFF. In DNA form, the CDR3 reads TGTGCCAGCAGCTTCCGAGGGGAGGTTAACGGGGAGCTGTTTTTT. The whole variable domain, remainder taken from reference TRBV7-8 and TRBJ2-2, is GAGVSQSPRYKVAKRGQDVALRCDPISGHVSLFWYQQALGQGPEFLTYFQNEAQLDKSGLPSDRFFAERPEGSVSTLKIQRTQQEDSAVYLCASSFRGEVNGELFFGEGSRLTVL.

This chain uses TRBV19 with TRBJ1-6; 10 bases map to TRBD1. Germline V gene data show CDR1 as LNHDA and CDR2 as SQIVND (reference sequence). V dropped 0 bases and J dropped 7; count of bases not matched to a gene: 6. The CDR3 is 17 residues long. The CDR3 DNA reads TGTGCCAGTAGTATAGAAAGGAGGACAGGGGGAAATTCACCCCTCCACTTT. Translated, it gives CASSIERRTGGNSPLHF.

This chain uses TRBV2 with TRBJ1-4, with 8 bases identical to TRBD1. Trimming cost V 6 bases and J 12 bases; bases outside gene matches: 3. The germline CDR1 and CDR2 sequences are SNHLY and FYNNEI. CDR3 length: 11 amino acids. The CDR3 protein is CASSRQGQLFF. The CDR3 coding sequence is TGTGCCAGCAGCCGACAGGGGCAACTGTTTTTT. Complete variable domain (other parts from reference TRBV2 and TRBJ1-4): EPEVTQTPSHQVTQMGQEVILRCVPISNHLYFYWYRQILGQKVEFLVSFYNNEISEKSEIFDDQFSVERPDGSNFTLKIRSTKLEDSAMYFCASSRQGQLFFGSGTQLSVL.

The chain carries TRBV30 and TRBJ1-1; 10 bases match TRBD1. The CDR3 is 15 amino acids. Looked up from germline, CDR1 is GTSNPN and CDR2 is SVGIG (reference sequence). The V gene end was trimmed by 1 base and the J gene end by 1 base; junction bases not matched to a gene: 3. The CDR3 loop is CAWSGQGARNTEAFF. CDR3 DNA sequence: TGTGCCTGGAGTGGACAGGGGGCCAGGAACACTGAAGCTTTCTTT.

This clone was seen once. This sequence joins TRBV30 and TRBJ2-7, with TRBD1 as a possible D gene (5 bases). Germline V lookup: CDR1 GTSNPN, CDR2 SVGIG (reference sequence). The CDR3 totals 13 residues. Deletions cut 0 bases from V and 2 bases from J, with 8 bases between. In DNA form, the CDR3 reads TGTGCCTGGAGTGTTGGACAAGCCTACGAGCAGTACTTC. Translation gives CAWSVGQAYEQYF.

This clone occurred a few times. V and J are TRBV5-4 and TRBJ2-3, with D perhaps TRBD1 (5 bases). Germline V gene sequence: CDR1 SGHNT, CDR2 YYREEE (reference sequence). The CDR3 covers 17 residues. V was shortened by 5 bases and J by 0 bases, with 19 bases between the two germline ends. The chain's CDR3 is CASRPKGESTSTDTQYF. The CDR3 region has the DNA TGTGCCAGCAGACCCAAAGGGGAATCCACTAGCACAGATACGCAGTATTTT.

The chain uses TRBV25-1 and TRBJ1-1; D is perhaps TRBD1 (5 bases). The ends were cut back, 6 bases at V and 0 bases at J, with 17 bases in the middle. Looked up from germline, CDR1 is MGHDK and CDR2 is SYGVNS. The CDR3 sequence is 16 residues long. The chain's CDR3 is CASRKDSTGVNTEAFF. The CDR3 nucleotides read TGTGCCAGCAGGAAAGACAGTACGGGAGTGAACACTGAAGCTTTCTTT. The whole variable domain, filled in from reference TRBV25-1 and TRBJ1-1, reads EADIYQTPRYLVIGTGKKITLECSQTMGHDKMYWYQQDPGMELHLIHYSYGVNSTEKGDLSSESTVSRIRTEHFPLTLESARPSHTSQYLCASRKDSTGVNTEAFFGQGTRLTVV.

The chain carries TRBV18 and TRBJ2-1; maybe TRBD1 (6 bases). Germline values: CDR1 KGHSH, CDR2 LQKENI. The CDR3 has 14 amino acids. V was shortened by 8 bases and J by 6 bases, with 17 bases between the two germline ends. The CDR3 DNA reads as TGTGCCAGCGGGGACGGACAGTTGGTCAATGAGCAGTTCTTC. The encoded protein is CASGDGQLVNEQFF.

The CDR3 region is CASSLLSLVRNTEAFF. The CDR3, as DNA: TGTGCCAGCAGCTTGTTGTCCCTTGTCAGAAACACTGAAGCTTTCTTT. The V and J genes are TRBV5-6 and TRBJ1-1; the D is unclear. The germline V gene encodes CDR1 SGHDT and CDR2 YYEEEE. The length of the CDR3 is 16 residues. Trimming took off 1 base at V and 2 bases at J, with 15 bases between the two ends.

The chain couples TRBV7-9 to TRBJ1-3; 9 nucleotides line up with TRBD1. This CDR3 spans 17 amino acids. Germline CDR1 and CDR2: SEHNR and FQNEAQ (reference sequence). The junction had 9 bases not matched to a gene; V was cut back by 2 bases and J by 4 bases. CDR3 region: CASSLLRDRASGNTIYF. The CDR3 DNA follows: TGTGCCAGCAGCTTACTCCGGGACAGGGCTTCGGGAAACACCATATATTTT.

V and J are TRBV2 and TRBJ2-5; D is possibly TRBD1 (6 bases). The V end was cut by 2 bases, the J end by 4 bases, with 11 bases between. Germline values: CDR1 SNHLY, CDR2 FYNNEI. This CDR3 has 14 amino acids. The CDR3 loop reads CASSEFTGPETQYF. In DNA form, the CDR3 reads TGTGCCAGCAGTGAATTTACAGGGCCAGAGACCCAGTACTTC.

The rearrangement links TRBV11-3 to TRBJ2-1, with D perhaps matching TRBD1 (5 bases). CDR1 and CDR2 from the germline V gene are SGHNT and YENEEA. The V end was cut by 1 base, the J end by 5 bases, with 6 bases between. This CDR3 region has 13 residues. CDR3 coding DNA: TGTGCCAGCAGCTTAGTAGGGGACAATGAGCAGTTCTTC. Translating gives CASSLVGDNEQFF.

This clone occurred a few times. This chain joins TRBV2 and TRBJ1-1; D remains unclear. Germline CDR1 SNHLY, CDR2 FYNNEI. V was pared by 11 bases and J by 1 base, with 14 bases between. There are 13 residues in the CDR3. The CDR3, as DNA: TGTGCCTCTAGAGCCCGCACGAACACTGAAGCTTTCTTT. It codes for CASRARTNTEAFF.